What follows describes a single TCR beta chain. Its specificity is unknown. This entry comes from a study of Ad26.COV2.S vaccination and SARS-CoV-2 variants. Study as a whole: Donor had been placed in the Ad26.COV2.S arm of the COV1001 trial. Ad26.COV2.S given intramuscularly, once or twice 56 days apart.

The CDR3 is 13 residues long. The germline V and J ends were trimmed by 5 bases and 8 bases, with 15 bases remaining between them. Germline CDR1 and CDR2: LNHDA and SQIVND (reference sequence). Profiling relied on immunoSEQ multiplex PCR, and the TCRdb table lists in-frame clones only, not all of them. The data contain about 350,000 clones, about 85% of them singletons. Regarding treatment: around 19 received Ad26.COV2.S at low or high dose, single or two shots; several received placebo; per-sample allocation not given. The study sampled participants on day 63 after the first vaccine or placebo injection. Notes on the study in general: For non-spike TCRs, breadth in vaccine recipients resembled that in placebo recipients. Breadth and depth estimates from TCRs may understate total T cell responses.

The sequence came from a person between 18 and 65 years old who received the Ad26.COV2.S COVID-19 vaccine or a placebo. Sequencing was performed on peripheral blood, taken in a trial of Ad26.COV2.S vaccine versus placebo. The chain joins TRBV19 to TRBJ1-2; D not resolved. The CDR3 loop reads CASSLDPIAGYTF. In DNA, the CDR3 is TGTGCCAGTAGTCTCGACCCTATTGCGGGCTACACCTTC.